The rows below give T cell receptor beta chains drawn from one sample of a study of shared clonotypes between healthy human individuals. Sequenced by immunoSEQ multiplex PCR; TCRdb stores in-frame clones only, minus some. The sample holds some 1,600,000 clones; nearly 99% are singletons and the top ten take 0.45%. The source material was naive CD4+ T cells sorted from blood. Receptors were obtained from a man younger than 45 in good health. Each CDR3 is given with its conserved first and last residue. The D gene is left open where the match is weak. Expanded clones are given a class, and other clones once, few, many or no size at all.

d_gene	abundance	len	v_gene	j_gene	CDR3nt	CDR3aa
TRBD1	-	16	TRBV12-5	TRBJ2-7	TGTGCTAGTGGTTTCCCCCCCGGGACAGGGTCCCACGAGCAGTACTTC	CASGFPPGTGSHEQYF
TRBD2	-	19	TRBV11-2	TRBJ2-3	TGTGCCAGCAGCCCCCGCGGGGTTGGGGCGGGAGGGCACACAGATACGCAGTATTTT	CASSPRGVGAGGHTDTQYF
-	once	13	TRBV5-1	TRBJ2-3	TGCGCCAGCAGCTTCCAGGCGGGAGATACGCAGTATTTT	CASSFQAGDTQYF
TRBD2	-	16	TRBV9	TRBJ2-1	TGTGCCAGCAGCACAAGGACTAGCGGGGGGCTGGGTGAGCAGTTCTTC	CASSTRTSGGLGEQFF
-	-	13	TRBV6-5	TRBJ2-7	TGTGCCAGCCGGCCGGTTTTAAACTACGAGCAGTACTTC	CASRPVLNYEQYF
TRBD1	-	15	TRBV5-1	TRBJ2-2	TGCGCCAGCAGCGTAGGGGGCACCGACACCGGGGAGCTGTTTTTT	CASSVGGTDTGELFF
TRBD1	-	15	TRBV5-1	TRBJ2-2	TGCGCCAGCAGCTTTCGGGAACAGGGGGCCGGGGAGCTGTTTTTT	CASSFREQGAGELFF
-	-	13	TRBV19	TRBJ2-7	TGTGCCAGTAGTATACGAATTCCCTACGAGCAGTACTTC	CASSIRIPYEQYF
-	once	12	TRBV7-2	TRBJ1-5	TGTGCCAGCAGCCGATACAGGGAGCCCCAGCATTTT	CASSRYREPQHF
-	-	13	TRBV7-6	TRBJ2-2	TGTGCCAGCAGCTTACAACTAGCCGAGGAGCTGTTTTTT	CASSLQLAEELFF
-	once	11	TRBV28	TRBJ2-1	TGTGCCAGCAAGAGCATGTGGGGGGAGTTCTTC	CASKSMWGEFF
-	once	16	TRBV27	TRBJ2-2	TGTGCCAGCGCCCTCGGGGTTGTAAGGTACACCGGGGAGCTGTTTTTT	CASALGVVRYTGELFF
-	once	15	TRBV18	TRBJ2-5	TGTGCCAGCTCACCATTACCCGGAGACCAAGAGACCCAGTACTTC	CASSPLPGDQETQYF
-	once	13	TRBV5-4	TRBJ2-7	TGTGCCAGCAGCTTGATCGAAGGCAGCGAGCAGTACTTC	CASSLIEGSEQYF
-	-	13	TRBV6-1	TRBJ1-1	TGTGCCAGCACCGACAGTAAGAACACTGAAGCTTTCTTT	CASTDSKNTEAFF
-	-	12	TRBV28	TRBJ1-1	TGTGCCAGCAGAGAAATCGGCACTGAAGCTTTCTTT	CASREIGTEAFF
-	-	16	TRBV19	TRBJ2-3	TGTGCCAGTAGTATCGCGGGACGAACTAGCACAGATACGCAGTATTTT	CASSIAGRTSTDTQYF
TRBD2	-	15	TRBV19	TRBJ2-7	TGTGCCAGTAGTATAGAGGTAGCGGGAGGTTACGAGCAGTACTTC	CASSIEVAGGYEQYF
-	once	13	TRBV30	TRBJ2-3	TGTGCCTGGATTCCCGGTAAAGCAGATACGCAGTATTTT	CAWIPGKADTQYF
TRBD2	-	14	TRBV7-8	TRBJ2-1	TGTGCCAGCTGGACTAGCGGTGGAGGATATGAGCAGTTCTTC	CASWTSGGGYEQFF